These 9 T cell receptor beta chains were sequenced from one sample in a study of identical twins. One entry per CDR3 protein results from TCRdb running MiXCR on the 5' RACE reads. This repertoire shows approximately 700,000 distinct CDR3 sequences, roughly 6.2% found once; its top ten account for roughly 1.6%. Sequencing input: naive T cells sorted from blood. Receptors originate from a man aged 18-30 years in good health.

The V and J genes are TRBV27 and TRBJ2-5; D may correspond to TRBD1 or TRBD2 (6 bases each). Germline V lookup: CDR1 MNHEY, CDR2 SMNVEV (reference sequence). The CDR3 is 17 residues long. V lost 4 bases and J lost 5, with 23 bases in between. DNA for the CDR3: TGTGCCAGCAGTTCAGGGCTACGCCAAGGAGGGGGGGAGACCCAGTACTTC. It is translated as CASSSGLRQGGGETQYF.

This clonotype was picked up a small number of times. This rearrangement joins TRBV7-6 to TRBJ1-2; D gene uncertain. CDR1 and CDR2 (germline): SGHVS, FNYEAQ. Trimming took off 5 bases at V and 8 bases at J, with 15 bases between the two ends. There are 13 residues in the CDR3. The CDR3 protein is CASSPVALGGYTF. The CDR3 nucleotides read TGTGCCAGCAGCCCAGTGGCCCTCGGGGGCTACACCTTC.

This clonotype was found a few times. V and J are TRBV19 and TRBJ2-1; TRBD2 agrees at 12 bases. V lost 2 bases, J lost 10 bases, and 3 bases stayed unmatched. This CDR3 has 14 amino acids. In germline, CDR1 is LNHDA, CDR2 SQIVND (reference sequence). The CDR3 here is CASSILGLAGEQFF. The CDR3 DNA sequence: TGTGCCAGTAGTATATTGGGACTAGCGGGCGAGCAGTTCTTC. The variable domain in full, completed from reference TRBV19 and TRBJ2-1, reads DGGITQSPKYLFRKEGQNVTLSCEQNLNHDAMYWYRQDPGQGLRLIYYSQIVNDFQKGDIAEGYSVSREKKESFPLTVTSAQKNPTAFYLCASSILGLAGEQFFGPGTRLTVL.

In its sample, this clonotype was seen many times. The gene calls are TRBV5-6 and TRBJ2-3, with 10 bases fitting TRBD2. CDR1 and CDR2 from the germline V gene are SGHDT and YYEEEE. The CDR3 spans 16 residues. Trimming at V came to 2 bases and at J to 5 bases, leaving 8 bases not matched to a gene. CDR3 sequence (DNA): TGTGCCAGCAGCTTAAATAGCGGGAGGTTTAAAGATACGCAGTATTTT. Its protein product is CASSLNSGRFKDTQYF.

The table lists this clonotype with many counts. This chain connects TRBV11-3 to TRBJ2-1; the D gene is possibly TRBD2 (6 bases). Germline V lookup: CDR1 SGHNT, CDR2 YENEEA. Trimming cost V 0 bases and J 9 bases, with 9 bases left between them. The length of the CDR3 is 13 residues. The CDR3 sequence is CASSLELAGEQFF. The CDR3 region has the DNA TGTGCCAGCAGCTTAGAACTAGCAGGTGAGCAGTTCTTC.

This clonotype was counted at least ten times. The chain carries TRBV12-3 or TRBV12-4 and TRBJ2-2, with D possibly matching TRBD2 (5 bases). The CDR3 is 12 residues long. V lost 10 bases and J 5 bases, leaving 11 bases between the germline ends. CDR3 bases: TGTGCCACGTATCGGGGTACCGGGGAGCTGTTTTTT. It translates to CATYRGTGELFF.

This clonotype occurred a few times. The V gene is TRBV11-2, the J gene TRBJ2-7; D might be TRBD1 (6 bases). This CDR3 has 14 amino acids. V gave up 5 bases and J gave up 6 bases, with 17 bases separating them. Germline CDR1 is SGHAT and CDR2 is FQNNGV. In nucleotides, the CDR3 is TGTGCCAGCAGCCGTCCCGGGACACCACCCGAGCAGTACTTC. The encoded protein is CASSRPGTPPEQYF.

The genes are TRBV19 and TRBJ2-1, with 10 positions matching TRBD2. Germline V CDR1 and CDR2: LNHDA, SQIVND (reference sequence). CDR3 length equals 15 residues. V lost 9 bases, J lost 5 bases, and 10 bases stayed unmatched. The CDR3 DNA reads TGTGCCAGCAAGCGGGAGGGCTTGATTAACAATGAGCAGTTCTTC. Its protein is CASKREGLINNEQFF.

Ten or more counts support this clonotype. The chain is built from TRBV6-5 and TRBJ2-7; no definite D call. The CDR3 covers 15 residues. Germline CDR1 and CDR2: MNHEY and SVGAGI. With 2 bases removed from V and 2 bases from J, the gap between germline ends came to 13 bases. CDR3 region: CASSYPLDGPYEQYV. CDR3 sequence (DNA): TGTGCCAGCAGTTACCCACTGGACGGACCCTACGAGCAGTACGTC.